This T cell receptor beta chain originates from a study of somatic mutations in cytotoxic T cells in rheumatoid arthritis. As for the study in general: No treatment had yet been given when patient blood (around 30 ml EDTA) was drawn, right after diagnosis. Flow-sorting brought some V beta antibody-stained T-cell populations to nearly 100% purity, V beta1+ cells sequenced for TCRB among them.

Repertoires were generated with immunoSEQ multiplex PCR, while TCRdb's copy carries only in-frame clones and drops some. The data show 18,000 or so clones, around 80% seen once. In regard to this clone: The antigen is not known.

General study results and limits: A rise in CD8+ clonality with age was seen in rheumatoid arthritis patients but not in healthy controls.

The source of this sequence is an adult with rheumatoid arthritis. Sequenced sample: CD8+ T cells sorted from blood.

The CDR3 spells CASTPLGAYEQYF. The CDR3 DNA reads TGTGCCAGCACCCCTCTGGGGGCCTACGAGCAGTACTTC. The chain carries TRBV7-2 and TRBJ2-7; D could derive from TRBD1 or TRBD2 (5 bases each). This CDR3 is built from 13 residues. The V end lost 7 bases, the J end lost 2 bases, and 12 bases lay between the germline ends. Germline values: CDR1 SGHTA, CDR2 FQGNSA.